Listed here is a single T cell receptor (beta chain). This sample was taken from a study of blood T cell repertoires in COVID-19. Turning to the study itself: Sources were T cells, B-cell-depleted T cells, or PBMCs; the material itself was cDNA or gDNA.

The CDR3 runs to 11 residues. Trimming shortened V by 5 bases and J by 6 bases, and 10 bases separated the two germline ends. Germline V gene lookup returns CDR1 DFQATT and CDR2 SNEGSKA (reference sequence). Assay used: immunoSEQ multiplex PCR; TCRdb lists only in-frame clones, some missing. The sample lists a few hundred thousand clones; about 88% were seen once. Sequencing used peripheral blood. The chain uses TRBV20-1 and TRBJ1-1; D uncertain. The source is a man in his forties with acute or convalescent COVID-19. CDR3: CSAEEDPEAFF. CDR3 nucleotides: TGCAGTGCTGAGGAGGACCCTGAAGCTTTCTTT.